This T cell receptor (beta chain) was observed in a study of T cells after yellow fever vaccination. Study in general: For low cell numbers, libraries were made with SMART-Seq v4 Ultra Low Input. Study-wide results and caveats: Most clones from primary vaccination resurfaced after the booster (approximately 97% CD4, around 91% CD8).

TCRdb re-called the 5' RACE reads through MiXCR, storing one row per CDR3 protein. The table includes approximately 300,000 distinct CDR3 sequences, approximately 9% detected once. Germline CDR1 MGHRA, CDR2 YSYEKL. V was trimmed by 4 bases and J by 0 bases, leaving 18 bases between them. The CDR3 spans 18 residues. The sample holds many counts of this clonotype. Its antigen is not identified. Sequencing was performed on PBMCs, taken on the day of the first yellow fever vaccination. The clonotype originates from a man younger than 35 who received the YFV17D yellow fever vaccine. The chain uses TRBV4-1 and TRBJ2-2; D is tentatively TRBD1 or TRBD2 (6 bases each). CDR3: CASSPGGGRGANTGELFF. CDR3 nucleotide sequence: TGCGCCAGCAGCCCCGGAGGTGGTAGGGGGGCGAACACCGGGGAGCTGTTTTTT.